This T cell receptor (beta chain) was sequenced in a study of blood T cells in healthy people across ages. Across the study: Template switching picked up about one barcoded beta molecule for each two T cells. Overall study findings and caveats: With naive T cell percentage, TCR beta diversity showed a strong correlation.

Ten or more counts support this clonotype. Its antigen is not known. The CDR3 is made up of 14 amino acids. Per the germline V gene, CDR1 is LGHNA and CDR2 is YNFKEQ. Trimming left V 0 bases short and J 7 bases short, with 11 bases between. Each sample had at least 6 million PBMCs isolated. A J-beta primer mix and a sample-barcoded 5' primer were used in a second PCR of about 7 to 12 cycles. Researchers report that each sample yielded at least 3 million CDR3-containing paired-end reads. TCRdb reprocessed the 5' RACE reads via MiXCR and lists one record per CDR3 protein. The sample lists more than 800,000 distinct CDR3 sequences; 29% were seen once.

The rearrangement joins TRBV4-2 to TRBJ2-3; possibly TRBD1 or TRBD2 for D (5 bases each). Sample: blood. The sequence derives from a woman of 80 years or more in good health. CDR3 coding DNA: TGTGCCAGCAGCCAAGACCCGGGGACGAATACGCAGTATTTT. It is translated as CASSQDPGTNTQYF.